This entry concerns a single T cell receptor beta chain. This specimen belongs to a study of blood T cell repertoires in COVID-19. Study in general: Researchers got acute and convalescent COVID-19 samples from the United States, Italy and Spain. Nucleic acid was either cDNA or gDNA, and it came from T cells, B-cell-depleted T cells, or PBMCs.

The CDR3 length is 17 residues. The germline CDR1 and CDR2 sequences are MGHRA and YSYEKL. Trimming cost V 2 bases and J 9 bases, with 20 bases left between them. Method: immunoSEQ multiplex PCR; TCRdb's copy keeps in-frame clones and lacks some. Among some 240,000 clones listed, 84% were seen once. This clonotype was obtained from a young man with acute COVID-19. The specimen was PBMCs or T cells enriched from blood (not recorded which). This chain connects TRBV4-1 to TRBJ1-6; no clear D. The CDR3: CASSQPPLPRRSSPLHF. The CDR3 DNA reads as TGCGCCAGCAGCCAACCACCCCTCCCGCGTCGGAGTTCACCCCTCCACTTT.